This is a list of T cell receptor beta chains from one sample in a study of OX40 agonist ivuxolimab in advanced cancers. TCRdb keeps only in-frame clones here, not all; method: immunoSEQ multiplex PCR. Of around 58,000 clones listed, about four fifths are singletons. The specimen comprised CD4+ or CD8+ T cells sorted from blood, sampled in a trial of the OX40 agonist ivuxolimab. These receptors were obtained from an adult with an advanced solid tumor such as melanoma, head and neck, liver or kidney cancer. Both conserved end residues are part of each CDR3. The D gene is left open where the match is weak. Only some rows state a clone size, as once, few, many or a class for expanded clones.

>TRBD1|14|TRBJ1-5|TRBV6-5|NA
CASSTTGGNQPQHF
TGTGCCAGCAGCACGACAGGGGGCAATCAGCCCCAGCATTTT
>NA|11|TRBJ1-1|TRBV29-1|NA
CSVGRNTEAFF
TGCAGCGTTGGCCGGAACACTGAAGCTTTCTTT
>TRBD2|14|TRBJ2-7|TRBV11-2|NA
CASSPTGGPYEQYF
TGTGCCAGCAGTCCCACGGGGGGTCCCTACGAGCAGTACTTC
>TRBD2|15|TRBJ2-2|TRBV7-2|NA
CAIMILAGYTGELFF
TGTGCCATTATGATACTAGCGGGCTACACCGGGGAGCTGTTTTTT
>NA|16|TRBJ2-7|TRBV28|NA
CASGSPWGRGSLEQYF
TGTGCCAGCGGCTCTCCTTGGGGGCGTGGGTCCTTGGAGCAGTACTTC
>TRBD2|16|TRBJ2-1|TRBV5-1|NA
CASSLAGLAGGNEQFF
TGCGCCAGCAGCTTGGCGGGACTAGCGGGAGGGAATGAGCAGTTCTTC
>TRBD1|14|TRBJ2-1|TRBV19|NA
CASTVTGAYNEQFF
TGTGCCAGTACTGTAACAGGGGCCTACAATGAGCAGTTCTTC
>NA|16|TRBJ2-3|TRBV18|NA
CASSPLTSLGGDTQYF
TGTGCCAGCTCACCGTTAACTAGTCTGGGCGGAGATACGCAGTATTTT
>NA|13|TRBJ2-5|TRBV19|NA
CASSSQKKETQYF
TGTGCCAGTAGCTCACAAAAGAAAGAGACCCAGTACTTC
>TRBD2|15|TRBJ2-7|TRBV5-4|NA
CASSAGLAGTYEQYF
TGTGCCAGCAGCGCGGGACTAGCGGGAACCTACGAGCAGTACTTC
>NA|15|TRBJ1-2|TRBV4-3|NA
CASSQEVGADYGYTF
TGCGCCAGCAGCCAAGAGGTGGGCGCCGACTATGGCTACACCTTC
>NA|15|TRBJ2-5|TRBV6-5|NA
CASSYLFGGQETQYF
TGTGCCAGCAGTTACCTTTTCGGGGGTCAAGAGACCCAGTACTTC
>NA|16|TRBJ1-1|TRBV19|NA
CASSTGRQSLNTEAFF
TGTGCCAGTAGTACCGGACGACAGAGTTTGAACACTGAAGCTTTCTTT
>NA|13|TRBJ2-5|TRBV7-2|once
CASSLQQRETQYF
TGTGCCAGCAGCTTACAACAGAGGGAGACCCAGTACTTC
>TRBD2|16|TRBJ2-7|TRBV29-1|NA
CSVVASGITVFHEQYF
TGCAGCGTCGTAGCTAGCGGGATCACTGTTTTCCACGAGCAGTACTTC
>NA|16|TRBJ2-3|TRBV2|NA
CASSDKQAWSTDTQYF
TGTGCCAGCAGTGATAAGCAGGCTTGGAGCACAGATACGCAGTATTTT
>NA|15|TRBJ2-2|TRBV7-8|NA
CASSLAFMNTGELFF
TGTGCCAGCAGCTTGGCTTTCATGAACACCGGGGAGCTGTTTTTT
>TRBD2|13|TRBJ2-3|TRBV10-1|NA
CATGLVDTDTQYF
TGCGCCACCGGACTAGTCGACACAGATACGCAGTATTTT
>TRBD2|13|TRBJ2-7|TRBV30|NA
CAWSVTSGGSQYF
TGTGCCTGGAGTGTAACTAGCGGGGGATCGCAGTACTTC
>TRBD2|14|TRBJ2-7|TRBV19|few
CASRAGRATYEQYF
TGTGCCAGTAGGGCAGGGAGGGCTACCTACGAGCAGTACTTC
>TRBD1|16|TRBJ2-5|TRBV18|once
CASSRTGTVFQETQYF
TGTGCCAGCTCACGAACCGGGACAGTCTTCCAAGAGACCCAGTACTTC
>NA|13|TRBJ2-5|TRBV5-4|NA
CASSLNYQETQYF
TGTGCCAGCAGCTTGAACTACCAAGAGACCCAGTACTTC
>TRBD2|16|TRBJ2-3|TRBV5-6|NA
CASSTPLGTRVNTQYF
TGTGCCAGCAGCACCCCTCTAGGGACTAGGGTAAATACGCAGTATTTT
>NA|13|TRBJ1-1|TRBV19|NA
CASRNPGDTEAFF
TGTGCCAGTAGAAACCCCGGGGACACTGAAGCTTTCTTT
>NA|13|TRBJ1-5|TRBV4-1|few
CASSQEGEQPQHF
TGCGCCAGCAGCCAAGAGGGAGAACAGCCCCAGCATTTT
>NA|13|TRBJ2-7|TRBV5-6|NA
CASSTRGGVEQYF
TGTGCCAGCAGCACCCGAGGGGGAGTCGAGCAGTACTTC
>TRBD1|15|TRBJ1-6|TRBV7-2|few
CASSLGNRGSSPLHF
TGTGCCAGCAGCTTAGGGAACAGGGGCAGCTCACCCCTCCACTTT
>TRBD1|15|TRBJ1-2|TRBV5-1|NA
CASSLATGYEDGYTF
TGCGCCAGCAGCTTAGCGACAGGGTATGAGGATGGCTACACCTTC
>NA|14|TRBJ1-1|TRBV18|NA
CASSPTEGYTEAFF
TGTGCCAGCTCACCGACAGAGGGGTACACTGAAGCTTTCTTT
>NA|17|TRBJ1-5|TRBV2|NA
CASSKAPPGGRDQPQHF
TGTGCCAGCAGTAAAGCTCCTCCGGGGGGGCGAGATCAGCCCCAGCATTTT
>NA|12|TRBJ2-3|TRBV9|once
CASSVEKGTQYF
TGTGCCAGCAGCGTAGAGAAGGGTACGCAGTATTTT
>NA|14|TRBJ1-1|TRBV15|NA
CATSRDRQGSGAFF
TGTGCCACCAGCAGAGATCGGCAGGGGAGTGGGGCTTTCTTT
>TRBD1|16|TRBJ1-2|TRBV19|NA
CASSGTGHKGGYGYTF
TGTGCCAGTAGCGGGACAGGGCATAAAGGGGGCTATGGCTACACCTTC
>TRBD1|15|TRBJ1-1|TRBV6-5|once
CASSSRTGMNTEAFF
TGTGCCAGCAGTTCCCGGACAGGAATGAACACTGAAGCTTTCTTT
>TRBD2|14|TRBJ2-3|TRBV6-5|NA
CASSTPREGRTQYF
TGTGCCAGCAGTACCCCTAGGGAGGGACGTACGCAGTATTTT
>NA|14|TRBJ2-1|TRBV5-6|NA
CASSFRTAYNEQFF
TGTGCCAGCAGCTTCCGGACAGCTTACAATGAGCAGTTCTTC
>NA|16|TRBJ2-6|TRBV5-1|NA
CASSLAARSGANVLTF
TGCGCCAGCAGCTTGGCGGCCCGCTCTGGGGCCAACGTCCTGACTTTC
>NA|16|TRBJ1-3|TRBV7-2|NA
CASSLRSSFSGNTIYF
TGTGCCAGCAGCTTACGCTCGAGTTTCTCTGGAAACACCATATATTTT
>NA|14|TRBJ1-2|TRBV6-6|NA
CASSPTGERNGYTF
TGTGCCAGCAGCCCTACAGGAGAGCGGAATGGCTACACCTTC
>TRBD1|13|TRBJ2-5|TRBV2|once
CASSRDRVWTQYF
TGTGCCAGCAGTCGGGACAGGGTGTGGACCCAGTACTTC
>NA|13|TRBJ1-1|TRBV6-5|NA
CASSQRSGREAFF
TGTGCCAGCAGCCAAAGGAGCGGGCGAGAAGCTTTCTTT
>TRBD1|14|TRBJ1-1|TRBV5-8|NA
CASSLVTGDTEAFF
TGTGCCAGCAGCTTGGTAACAGGGGACACTGAAGCTTTCTTT
>TRBD2|16|TRBJ2-2|TRBV25-1|NA
CASSEGISGVTGELFF
TGTGCCAGCAGTGAGGGAATTAGCGGGGTGACCGGGGAGCTGTTTTTT
>NA|12|TRBJ1-5|TRBV18|few
CASSRTDQPQHF
TGTGCCAGCTCACGCACAGATCAGCCCCAGCATTTT
>TRBD2|15|TRBJ2-2|TRBV10-2|few
CASKPTSGGAGELFF
TGCGCCAGCAAACCAACTAGCGGAGGGGCCGGGGAGCTGTTTTTT
>TRBD1|15|TRBJ2-1|TRBV11-2|NA
CASSLSGQGNNEQFF
TGTGCCAGCAGCTTATCTGGACAGGGAAACAATGAGCAGTTCTTC
>TRBD1|15|TRBJ1-6|TRBV30|NA
CAWSVLTGGDSPLHF
TGTGCCTGGAGTGTTTTGACAGGGGGCGATTCACCCCTCCACTTT
>TRBD1|16|TRBJ2-7|TRBV28|few
CASSLRGQGPHYEQYF
TGTGCCAGCAGTTTAAGGGGACAGGGGCCCCACTACGAGCAGTACTTC
>NA|16|TRBJ2-2|TRBV4-3|once
CASSQDRSGRTGELFF
TGCGCCAGCAGCCAAGATAGGAGCGGACGCACCGGGGAGCTGTTTTTT
>NA|13|TRBJ1-1|TRBV5-4|NA
CASSLAGQDEAFF
TGTGCCAGCAGCTTGGCCGGGCAGGATGAAGCTTTCTTT
>NA|14|TRBJ2-7|TRBV28|once
CASRDSPRPYEQYF
TGTGCCAGCAGAGACAGCCCGAGACCCTACGAGCAGTACTTC
>TRBD2|17|TRBJ2-3|TRBV4-3|NA
CASSQDLSGGGRDTQYF
TGCGCCAGCAGCCAAGATCTTTCTGGGGGGGGGAGAGATACGCAGTATTTT